This T cell receptor (beta chain) was documented in a study of technical replicates of blood from a few donors. Sequenced by immunoSEQ multiplex PCR; TCRdb stores in-frame clones only, minus some. The sample holds about 53,000 clones, 70% to 90% seen once. The sequencing input was PBMCs. The TCR originated in a human donor in good health. Some clones in this sample may be carry-over from other donors' samples.

CDR3 region: CASSPSSGLRDEQYF. CDR3 in DNA: TGTGCCAGCAGCCCTTCTAGCGGCCTTAGGGACGAGCAGTACTTC. This rearrangement joins TRBV7-9 to TRBJ2-7, with TRBD2 matching over 7 bases. Germline V gene lookup returns CDR1 SEHNR and CDR2 FQNEAQ (reference sequence). The CDR3 sequence is 15 residues long. V lost 5 bases and J lost 5; bases outside the gene matches: 12. Variable domain in full (rest from reference TRBV7-9 and TRBJ2-7): DTGVSQNPRHKITKRGQNVTFRCDPISEHNRLYWYRQTLGQGPEFLTYFQNEAQLEKSRLLSDRFSAERPKGSFSTLEIQRTEQGDSAMYLCASSPSSGLRDEQYFGPGTRLTVT.